This record covers a single T cell receptor beta chain. Its antigen is unknown. One base away there is no much larger clone; base qualities are not given. In total, over 600 healthy bone marrow donors made up the cohort. Cohort members were all nominally healthy when sampled, although unrecorded immune exposures were likely present. The donor was CMV seronegative and belonged to the group of over 350 seronegative cohort members. A peripheral blood sample was provided by each donor, and peripheral blood mononuclear cells were used for TCR beta sequencing. The Qiagen DNeasy Blood Extraction Kit was used to extract genomic DNA from the blood cell samples. This entry is derived from a study of cytomegalovirus exposure and HLA in healthy donors (dated 2017 in TCRdb). In terms of the full investigation: An earlier analysis of 550 to 700 of the donors reported roughly 270 Gb of sequence data and around 120 million unique TCR beta sequences from about 179 million T cells. To predict cytomegalovirus infection status, the study brought together high-throughput TCR immunosequencing, statistical association of individual TCRs with disease status, and machine learning. Of the approximately 400 genotyped donors, about 80% fell in the genetic ancestry cluster associated with self-reported Caucasian donors. In an earlier analysis of a few hundred of the donors, high-throughput TCR beta sequencing was used to judge whether each TCR beta V gene segment behaved as functional or pseudogenic. Donor age, sex, ethnicity and CMV serostatus were compiled together with the repertoire data. Every discovery cohort repertoire had been produced on one sequencing platform. A later genetic analysis used genome-wide SNP genotypes for about three fifths of the 666 donors, treating that subset as a discovery cohort. In the later analysis, no new phenotypic data were used to find candidate immune exposures; instead, reliance was placed on TCR beta sequences and their occurrence across donors. Using immunosequencing, the study profiled T cell repertoires from roughly 650 subjects and related those repertoires to cytomegalovirus serostatus. A separate validation cohort of roughly 130 different subjects was used in addition to the roughly 700-subject first cohort. Several DR-DQ haplotypes were treated as single units for association and clustering because of strong linkage in the cohort. The aim of the study was to test whether cataloging public T cell receptors could identify signatures of past pathogen exposure. Typing coverage differed by locus: A, B, C, DRB1 and DQB1 were typed in about 629-630 donors, DQA1 in 522, DPA1 in around 600, and DPB1 in 450 to 480. HLA typing included class I and class II loci at four-digit resolution. About 300 gigabases of sequencing data and 78 million or so unique TCR sequences were included in an early release covering roughly 600 HLA-typed donors. To study patterns of TCR occurrence, a later analysis re-analyzed previously published TCR beta repertoires from 666 donors and added high-resolution HLA genotyping. Among 350 to 400 genotyped donors of the cohort, an average of roughly 240,000 unique TCR beta nucleotide sequences were sequenced per donor, about a sixth of them non-productive.

The full study reports these points: A total of 150 or so TCR beta chains were listed by the study as associated with cytomegalovirus. Presence/absence analyses assumed roughly uniform sequencing depth across donors, an assumption that may not hold. In a later analysis, HLA-associated TCR beta chains showed more clonal expansion and lower generation probabilities than non-associated chains that were equally common. While some public TCRs were present in many individuals, most TCR sequences turned up only very rarely across donors. A cluster of highly shared sequence variants was judged likely to represent a technical artifact of the sequencing pipeline. Linkage disequilibrium might explain the correlated functional status among segregating V segments, but an unknown experimental factor could not be ruled out. Compared with the roughly 710-donor mean, donors in an Asian-associated ancestry cluster had fewer N-insertions in productive TCRs, according to a later genetic analysis. The earlier analysis of almost 600 of the donors excluded over 15 rarely observed V segments, including chromosome 9 orphons, because counts were too low. Most CMV-associated TCR beta chains appeared to be HLA-restricted in a later analysis, and the HLA associations seemed to be driven largely by CMV exposure. The cohort was sequenced for TCR beta chains only, and without alpha or paired-chain data the features that could be detected were limited. An earlier analysis of several hundred of the donors showed that most TCR beta V segments appeared in productive rearrangements either about 87% or about 30% of the time, which broadly matched IMGT annotations. In a later analysis, TCR association rates were found to vary across HLA loci, with the most associated TCRs seen for DRB1 alleles and the fewest for HLA-C alleles. HLA typing was unavailable for some donors at each locus, so association tests used only the typed subset. It was suggested by the authors that the approach could potentially be generalized to other disease states and immunological phenotypes. A further reported finding was that TCR beta sequences accurately predicted the HLA-A and HLA-B alleles for most subjects in the first cohort. Because the 87-base-pair reads could not distinguish some IMGT-functional V segments, including TRBV6-2 and TRBV6-3, those segments were excluded. A few of the identified cytomegalovirus-associated TCR beta chains were confirmed in vitro to be specific for cytomegalovirus antigens. When HLA alleles, especially DR and DQ, strongly co-occurred, attributing TCR associations to individual alleles was difficult. Immune exposure information for the cohort was limited to CMV serostatus. An association between a missense DCLRE1C variant and V-gene and J-gene trimming of TCR beta chains was found in a later genetic analysis and replicated in an independent cohort. Specific HLA alleles were associated with over 15,000 TCR beta sequences at a false discovery rate of 0.05 in a later analysis. The classifier was reported to diagnose cytomegalovirus status with high specificity and sensitivity in both the original cohort and the validation cohort. According to a later analysis, parvovirus B19, influenza, CMV and Epstein-Barr virus appeared linked to several top co-occurrence clusters.

Library preparation employed the immunoSEQ multiplex PCR assay. A mixture of 60 forward primers for TCR Vbeta segments and 13 reverse primers for TCR Jbeta segments was used in the multiplex PCR. Amplification of the CDR3 region of rearranged TCR beta genes was performed with a multiplex PCR assay on genomic DNA. Amplified TCR beta libraries were sequenced as 87-base-pair reads on the Illumina HiSeq System. The study's processing was this. A later analysis counted around 72 million unique TCR beta chains across the 666 repertoires, and 9 million to 14 million of these chains were shared by at least two donors. A nearest-neighbor algorithm error-corrected the raw reads and collapsed the reads into unique sequences, merging closely related sequences to remove PCR and sequencing errors. V, D and J gene segments were assigned by aligning CDR3 sequences to IMGT reference sequences. For a sequence to be retained, a match of at least six nucleotides to both a V gene segment and a J gene segment was required. Rearrangements were called productive when the CDR3 lacked stop codons and stayed in frame with V and J; all others were non-productive. Following IMGT convention, CDR3 was defined as the stretch from the second conserved V-encoded cysteine to the conserved J-encoded phenylalanine. Sequences without an unambiguous match to a single V gene segment were excluded from the earlier analysis of 450 to 650 of the donors. An earlier analysis of 587 of the donors classified V segments as functional when productive rearrangements were above 56.7% and as segregating when the standard deviation between donors was above 5%. A statistical classification framework was built for diagnosing cytomegalovirus status from the catalog of TCR beta chain sequences. V and J gene assignment, in a later analysis, came from comparing TCR nucleotide sequences with IMGT/GENE-DB human TR gene sequences. A later analysis assigned CDR3 sequences and most-parsimonious VDJ recombination scenarios with the TCRdist pipeline. A later analysis defined each TCR beta chain by its CDR3 amino acid sequence plus V-gene family, and excluded reads lacking a unique V-gene family. As a way to deal with suspected cross-contamination and a sequencing artifact, a later analysis dropped 450 to 600 nucleotide sequences that were highly shared and had low generation probability. For each public chain, a later analysis derived a clonal expansion index from normalized ranks of inferred template counts within each repertoire. In a later analysis, generation probabilities were computed with a VDJ recombination model fitted to out-of-frame rearrangements, and the resulting probabilities were checked against IGoR. Hypergeometric tests were used in a later analysis to score TCR-TCR, TCR-HLA and TCR-CMV co-occurrence, with a repertoire-size bias correction applied to the TCR pairs. In a later analysis, false discovery rates were estimated by permuting HLA or CMV assignments 20 times. In a later analysis, co-occurring TCRs were grouped using DBSCAN, and TCRdist sequence similarity was added for clustering within HLA-allele-positive subsets. For co-occurrence clustering, repertoires with fewer than 30,000 or more than 120,000 public chains were excluded, along with five repertoires with anomalous nucleotide sharing. TCRdb took over this immuneACCESS table, retaining in-frame rearrangements with V and J assigned. Such tables are incomplete; in checked studies, under half of the missing clones stem from an unresolved V gene, and the remainder is unexplained. V, J and clone size are those of that table, while D and trimming were read from the DNA. This sample holds more than 150,000 clones; roughly 75% were observed only once. About 2.1% of the sample is taken by the ten largest.

CDR1 and CDR2 (SGHTA, FQGNSA) derive from the germline V gene. Measured from the cysteine to the phenylalanine, the CDR3 is 12 residues long. The retained sequence is limited to the CDR3, 36 bases, with the frame set at the first base. Trimming removed 2 bases from V and 5 bases from J, leaving 6 bases between the germline ends. This chain joins TRBV7-2 to TRBJ2-5; confidence is insufficient to name the D gene. This TCR came from a woman in her 30s in good health and CMV-seronegative. Sequenced sample: PBMCs. The bases read TGTGCCAGCAGCTTAAACGGGGAGACCCAGTACTTC. Translated, it reads CASSLNGETQYF.